This T cell receptor (beta chain) was profiled in a study of T cell responses to AZD1222 COVID-19 vaccine. General study findings and limits: White British donors predominated, females outnumbered males, and clonal diversity was possibly underestimated.

To note about this clone: Its specificity is unknown.

CDR1 is LGHNA, CDR2 YSLEER, per germline. V shed 2 bases, J shed 9 bases, and the junction held 5 bases outside the gene matches. CDR3 length equals 16 residues. The data were produced by immunoSEQ multiplex PCR, yet TCRdb's version contains in-frame clones alone and is incomplete. There are 95,000 to 150,000 clones in the sample; approximately 83% occur only once, and approximately 8.5% lies in the top ten. The chain is built from TRBV4-3 and TRBJ2-1, with TRBD2 matching 15 bases. Here the sequenced sample was peripheral blood, taken on day 0 of AZD1222 vaccination. This TCR derives from an adult in good health. In nucleotides, the CDR3 is TGCGCCAGCAGCCAACCGGGACTAGCGGGAGGTGGTGAGCAGTTCTTC. Its protein product is CASSQPGLAGGGEQFF.